This T cell receptor (beta chain) emerged from a study of PD-L1 blockade in urothelial cancer. Whole-study context: The study started patients on atezolizumab in the mid-2010s, giving 1,200 mg intravenously every 3 weeks. Blood samples contained a median about 130,000 T cells. About nine tenths of the roughly 29 patients were men who had bladder-origin urothelial cancer.

Specified time point: pretreatment peripheral blood. The V gene's germline CDR1 is SGHTA and CDR2 FQGNSA. Trimming took 3 bases from V and 0 from J; bases not matched to a gene: 9. The length of the CDR3 is 17 residues. Clones were sequenced by immunoSEQ multiplex PCR, and TCRdb holds only the in-frame ones, with some missing. There are roughly 63,000 clones in the sample; about four fifths occur only once, and 5% to 7% lies in the top ten. The origin of this receptor is a man between 65 and 79 years old with urothelial cancer. Sequences were derived from PBMCs, sampled around atezolizumab (anti-PD-L1) treatment. The chain uses TRBV7-2 and TRBJ2-3; 7 bases map to TRBD2. CDR3 nucleotides: TGTGCCAGCAGCTTGGGAGCGGGCGGGAGTAGCACAGATACGCAGTATTTT. Protein: CASSLGAGGSSTDTQYF. The full variable domain, its missing parts supplied by reference TRBV7-2 and TRBJ2-3, is GAGVSQSPSNKVTEKGKDVELRCDPISGHTALYWYRQSLGQGLEFLIYFQGNSAPDKSGLPSDRFSAERTGGSVSTLTIQRTQQEDSAVYLCASSLGAGGSSTDTQYFGPGTRLTVL.